The sequence of this T cell receptor (beta chain) was determined in a study of beta chain features in type 1 diabetes (dated by TCRdb to 2017 to 2018). Context from the whole study: Mean age, gender distribution, total cell number and subset yield did not differ between patients and healthy donors. A total of roughly 100 million sorted cells were examined across all samples, and the number of cells per subset was strongly correlated with RNA yield. The study compared the TCRB repertoires of sorted circulating CD4+ T cell subsets in recently diagnosed type 1 diabetes patients with those in matched healthy donors. Regulatory and stem cell-like memory subsets were obtained from only 8 patients and about 8 healthy donors, while naive and central memory subsets were obtained from all 28 donors.

A single peripheral blood draw of approximately 120 mL on average was collected from each donor into heparinised tubes. A BD FACSAria II was used to sort naive, central memory, regulatory and stem cell-like memory CD4+ T cells with a panel that included CD45RO, CCR7, CD25, CD127, CD95 and CD27. Purity was above 95% for every sorted population. PBMCs were isolated immediately by Lymphoprep density gradient centrifugation and stained directly without culture. So that batch effects would be minimized, each experiment stained and sorted samples in pairs, pairing one healthy donor with one patient. The entire isolated RNA was reverse transcribed using the High Capacity cDNA Reverse Transcription Kit, and thus expressed TCRB transcripts were sequenced. Naive, central memory and regulatory T cell samples underwent deep immunoSEQ sequencing, averaging around 4 million total reads per sample. Sorted cells were lysed in RLT buffer and RNA was extracted with DNase-treated RNeasy Micro or Mini kits, depending on cell number. Each cell subset was processed on its own to prevent cross-contamination, while patient and healthy donor samples were processed together. TCRB sequences were amplified from cDNA with the immunoSEQ multiplex PCR, producing 87-bp fragments spanning the CDR3 region. The amplicons were sequenced using the Illumina HiSeq platform. Processing in the source paper ran as follows. Synthetic template baselines were used to correct PCR bias computationally, reads within Hamming distance 2 were collapsed together, and singletons that could not be merged were discarded. By aligning reads against IMGT, V, D and J genes, CDR3 length, and insertions or deletions at six rearrangement sites were assigned. Within each subset, clonotype counts were normalized to the number of sorted cells before true diversity and Gini coefficients were calculated with the tcR R package. Repertoire sharing was quantified using the overlap coefficient calculated on TCRB nucleotide sequences. As a proxy for the pre-selection repertoire, out-of-frame TCRB sequences from naive cells were analyzed. This immuneACCESS table, as held by TCRdb, lists in-frame sequences with V and J called but not all clones. Of the missing ones, under half trace to an unresolved V gene in checked studies; the others have no known cause. D and trimming were read from the DNA, whereas the V and J calls and clone size are those reported in that table. The sample table contains some 150,000 clones; only one count was recorded for under 11% of them. Under 1.5% of the sample rests with the top ten.

Study-level results and caveats: Fewer insertions and more nucleotide deletions at VDJ recombination sites were observed in patients with type 1 diabetes, implying thymic rearrangement abnormalities. Because cDNA was sequenced instead of genomic DNA, activated cells with high expression could be over-represented, although the groups did not differ in activation or CD3 levels. The naive, central memory and regulatory TCRB repertoires appeared to resemble one another more closely among patients than among healthy donors. Shorter templates might be favored by PCR, yet because patient and control samples were amplified and corrected together, any such skew would affect both groups equally. A moderate but significant shortening of TCRB CDR3 length was observed in type 1 diabetes patients in all four CD4+ subsets. HLA sub-analyses involved small numbers of individuals, so any influence of HLA type on TCRB rearrangement remained unresolved.

Reading from cysteine to phenylalanine, the CDR3 counts 16 amino acids. The CDR3 DNA has 48 bases and is translated from base 1. The CDR1 and CDR2 encoded by the germline V gene are SGDLS and YYNGEE. V and J lose 4 bases and 7 bases, and a span of 22 bases separates them. In this sample, this clone turned up a few times. This clone's antigen is unknown. Per-nucleotide qualities are absent, and no much larger clonotype sits a single base away. The receptor's source is a young man in good health. Input material: naive CD4+ T cells from blood. This specimen's cell subset or site label, interpreted: true naive CD4+ T cells. The sequence links TRBV9 to TRBJ2-3; the D segment could be TRBD2, given 7 matching bases. CDR3 protein: CASSPRLGGAVHTQYF. The nucleotides are TGTGCCAGCAGCCCCAGGTTGGGGGGGGCTGTACATACGCAGTATTTT. Reference TRBV9 and TRBJ2-3 proteins supply the regions before and after the CDR3; the full variable domain is: DSGVTQTPKHLITATGQRVTLRCSPRSGDLSVYWYQQSLDQGLQFLIQYYNGEERAKGNILERFSAQQFPDLHSELNLSSLELGDSALYFCASSPRLGGAVHTQYFGPGTRLTVL.